These 26 T cell receptor beta chains came from one sample sequenced in a study of somatic mutations in cytotoxic T cells in rheumatoid arthritis. Libraries were prepared by immunoSEQ multiplex PCR; TCRdb keeps only in-frame clonotypes and omits some of them. The repertoire includes about 10,000 clones, 70% to 90% of them detected once, and roughly 0.99% sits in the top ten. The sequenced sample consisted of CD4+ T cells sorted from blood. The receptors were sampled from a woman aged 18-30 years with rheumatoid arthritis.

This chain uses TRBV19 with TRBJ2-3; 7 bases map to TRBD2. Germline V lookup: CDR1 LNHDA, CDR2 SQIVND (reference sequence). Trimming removed 6 bases from V and 2 bases from J; junction bases left unmatched: 8. CDR3 size: 15 residues. This CDR3 is CASSEAGTYTDTQYF. CDR3 sequence (DNA): TGTGCCAGTAGCGAAGCGGGGACTTACACAGATACGCAGTATTTT.

This chain links TRBV30 with TRBJ1-1; 11 bases are shared with TRBD1. V lost 8 bases to trimming and J lost 2 bases; unmatched junction nucleotides: 4. Germline CDR1 GTSNPN, CDR2 SVGIG (reference sequence). CDR3 size: 13 residues. The CDR3 DNA reads TGTGCCGGGGGACAGGGGGGAAACACTGAAGCTTTCTTT. It is translated as CAGGQGGNTEAFF.

The J gene is TRBJ2-1, the V gene TRBV29-1; 8 positions agree with TRBD2. Trimming cost V 7 bases and J 3 bases; bases outside gene matches: 2. Germline V gene sequence: CDR1 SQVTM, CDR2 ANQGSEA. The CDR3 runs to 12 residues. CDR3 sequence reads: CSAGTSYNEQFF. CDR3 in DNA: TGCAGCGCCGGGACTAGCTACAATGAGCAGTTCTTC.

This chain links TRBV27 with TRBJ1-1; D perhaps matches TRBD1 (5 bases). V gave up 2 bases and J gave up 5 bases, with 18 bases separating them. The CDR3 runs to 16 residues. In germline, CDR1 is MNHEY, CDR2 SMNVEV (reference sequence). As DNA, the CDR3 is TGTGCCAGCAGTTTACGGGGGACGTCCAGTGGGACTGAAGCTTTCTTT. Protein sequence: CASSLRGTSSGTEAFF.

This clone was seen more than once but under ten times. The DNA for the CDR3 is TGCAGCGTCAGGGGACAGGGAGGGTTTGGGGTTGGTGGCTACACCTTC. This translates into CSVRGQGGFGVGGYTF. The chain is built from TRBV29-1 and TRBJ1-2, with TRBD1 identical over 9 bases. This CDR3 comprises 16 residues. The V and J ends lost 6 bases and 7 bases, in that order; junction bases with no gene match: 18. Germline V CDR1 and CDR2: SQVTM, ANQGSEA. The full variable domain, in which reference TRBV29-1 and TRBJ1-2 provide the parts outside the CDR3, is SAVISQKPSRDICQRGTSLTIQCQVDSQVTMMFWYRQQPGQSLTLIATANQGSEATYESGFVIDKFPISRPNLTFSTLTVSNMSPEDSSIYLCSVRGQGGFGVGGYTFGSGTRLTVV.

The chain has TRBV7-2 and TRBJ1-2; D gene unclear. V lost 2 bases to trimming and J lost 7 bases, with 23 bases between them. This CDR3 region has 17 residues. Germline assignment: CDR1 SGHTA and CDR2 FQGNSA. The CDR3 nucleotides are TGTGCCAGCAGCTTATTCACCGGATCGGTATCGAGGGCTGGCTACACCTTC. This gives the protein CASSLFTGSVSRAGYTF.

The V gene is TRBV7-2, the J gene TRBJ2-7; 9 bases align to TRBD2. Germline V gene data show CDR1 as SGHTA and CDR2 as FQGNSA. CDR3 size: 15 residues. V was clipped by 2 bases and J by 1 base; unmatched bases: 3. CDR3 protein: CASSLHAGGSYEQYF. The CDR3 DNA sequence: TGTGCCAGCAGCTTACACGCGGGAGGGTCCTACGAGCAGTACTTC.

There are a few counts of this clone. As DNA, the CDR3 is TGTGCCTGGAGTAGCTTGGGAGAGAGGGAAAAACTGTTTTTT. Translating gives CAWSSLGEREKLFF. This chain uses TRBV30 with TRBJ1-4; D uncertain. Trimming left V 2 bases short and J 8 bases short, with 15 bases between. The CDR3 is made up of 14 amino acids. From germline, CDR1 is GTSNPN and CDR2 SVGIG (reference sequence).

The V gene is TRBV7-2, the J gene TRBJ2-3, with 13 bases fitting TRBD2. The CDR3 is 16 residues long. V trimming: 5 bases; J trimming: 6 bases; junction bases outside the gene matches: 8. Germline V lookup: CDR1 SGHTA, CDR2 FQGNSA. This CDR3 reads CASSLTSGRAGDTQYF. CDR3 in DNA: TGTGCCAGCAGCCTTACTAGCGGGAGGGCCGGGGATACGCAGTATTTT.

The chain recombines TRBV10-3 with TRBJ2-3; 8 bases match TRBD2. The germline V gene has CDR1 ENHRY and CDR2 SYGVKD. The CDR3 extends over 16 amino acids. The V gene end was trimmed by 3 bases and the J gene end by 9 bases; junction bases not matched to a gene: 14. CDR3: CAISDIGSGTPRTQYF. In DNA form, the CDR3 reads TGTGCCATCAGTGATATTGGTAGCGGGACCCCCCGAACGCAGTATTTT.

CDR3 sequence: CASSPGTSQLVETQYF. CDR3 nucleotide sequence: TGTGCCAGCAGCCCCGGGACATCCCAACTAGTGGAGACCCAGTACTTC. V is TRBV11-2 and J is TRBJ2-5; tentatively, D is TRBD1 (6 bases). The CDR3 has 16 amino acids. Germline V gene data show CDR1 as SGHAT and CDR2 as FQNNGV. The V and J ends lost 5 bases and 5 bases respectively, with 21 bases between them.

The chain couples TRBV6-5 to TRBJ1-2; 7 bases agree with TRBD1. J lost 2 bases, V lost 7 bases, and 7 bases had no gene match. This CDR3 has 14 residues. Germline V gives CDR1 MNHEY, CDR2 SVGAGI. The CDR3 region has the DNA TGTGCCAGCAAGGGGGCGGGGGGCAACTATGGCTACACCTTC. It is translated as CASKGAGGNYGYTF.

The chain combines TRBV5-1 with TRBJ2-4; no clear D gene. Trimming left V 0 bases short and J 0 bases short, with 13 bases between. This CDR3 comprises 17 residues. Germline lookup yields CDR1 SGHRS and CDR2 YFSETQ. The CDR3 sequence: CASSLGSFSLAKNIQYF. CDR3 in DNA: TGCGCCAGCAGCTTGGGTAGTTTTAGCCTAGCCAAAAACATTCAGTACTTC.

The gene calls are TRBV19 and TRBJ2-7; tentatively, D is TRBD2 (6 bases). Germline V gene sequence: CDR1 LNHDA, CDR2 SQIVND (reference sequence). V was pared by 5 bases and J by 6 bases, with 14 bases between. This CDR3 has 13 amino acids. CDR3: CASSLATGLEQYF. The CDR3 coding sequence is TGTGCCAGTAGTTTGGCCACGGGACTCGAGCAGTACTTC.

The rearrangement links TRBV7-6 to TRBJ2-7; 11 bases are a match to TRBD1. The CDR3 extends over 15 amino acids. Germline V gene lookup returns CDR1 SGHVS and CDR2 FNYEAQ. V was pared by 6 bases and J by 6 bases, with 10 bases of the junction left unmatched. CDR3 residues: CASSSRDRGESEQYF. In DNA form, the CDR3 reads TGTGCCAGCAGTTCCCGGGACAGGGGGGAATCCGAGCAGTACTTC.

This clone was observed a single time. This chain joins TRBV28 and TRBJ2-1; TRBD2 matches at 14 bases. The length of the CDR3 is 15 residues. Trimming took 6 bases from V and 7 from J; bases not matched to a gene: 5. From germline, CDR1 is MDHEN and CDR2 SYDVKM. The CDR3 reads CASRRLAGGRNEQFF. The DNA of the CDR3 is TGTGCCAGCAGACGACTAGCGGGAGGGCGGAATGAGCAGTTCTTC.

This chain links TRBV28 with TRBJ1-2, with D perhaps TRBD1 (5 bases). This CDR3 region has 13 residues. Germline CDR1 is MDHEN and CDR2 is SYDVKM. Between the trimmed V and J ends, which lost 6 bases and 4 bases, there was a span of 12 bases. CDR3 amino acids: CASSSGTLYGYTF. The CDR3, as DNA: TGTGCCAGCAGCTCAGGGACTCTCTATGGCTACACCTTC.

The CDR3 region is CASSDKNRVTDTQYF. CDR3 DNA sequence: TGTGCCAGCAGTGATAAAAACAGGGTGACAGATACGCAGTATTTT. The V and J genes are TRBV25-1 and TRBJ2-3; possible D gene TRBD1, 6 bases. The CDR3 spans 15 residues. V lost 3 bases and J lost 3, with 13 bases in between. From germline, CDR1 is MGHDK and CDR2 SYGVNS.

The chain links TRBV6-6 to TRBJ1-1, with D tentatively TRBD1 (5 bases). The germline V gene encodes CDR1 MNHNY and CDR2 SVGAGI (reference sequence). This CDR3 comprises 12 residues. Trimming took off 6 bases at V and 5 bases at J, with 10 bases between the two ends. In DNA, the CDR3 is TGTGCCAGCAGCCGCGACAGTACTGAAGCTTTCTTT. Translation: CASSRDSTEAFF.

V and J are TRBV9 and TRBJ2-1; a weak D match, TRBD1 (6 bases). The CDR3 consists of 17 residues. Germline values: CDR1 SGDLS, CDR2 YYNGEE. Trimming took 3 bases from V and 0 from J, leaving 16 bases between them. The CDR3 region is CASSDLYRVSSYNEQFF. The DNA of the CDR3 is TGTGCCAGCAGCGATCTATACAGGGTAAGCTCCTACAATGAGCAGTTCTTC.

The chain joins TRBV7-2 to TRBJ2-7, with TRBD2 as a possible D gene (6 bases). This CDR3 is 15 amino acids long. Trimming removed 5 bases from V and 6 bases from J, with 20 bases in between. Germline CDR1 SGHTA, CDR2 FQGNSA. The CDR3 region has the DNA TGTGCCAGCAGCGTGCTCGCAGCGGGCCTGGGCGAGCAGTACTTC. Translation gives CASSVLAAGLGEQYF.

The CDR3: CASSPQRGGDTQYF. The DNA of the CDR3 is TGTGCCAGCTCACCTCAGCGGGGCGGTGATACGCAGTATTTT. The chain carries TRBV18 and TRBJ2-3, with 7 nucleotides matching TRBD2. Trimming at V came to 3 bases and at J to 6 bases, leaving 6 bases not matched to a gene. Per the germline V gene, CDR1 is KGHSH and CDR2 is LQKENI. The CDR3 is 14 amino acids.

The V and J genes are TRBV14 and TRBJ2-7, with 9 nucleotides matching TRBD2. Germline V gives CDR1 SGHDN, CDR2 FVKESK. Trimming cost V 1 base and J 10 bases; bases outside gene matches: 11. This CDR3 region has 15 residues. The CDR3 DNA sequence: TGTGCCAGCAGCCAAGTTCAGAGACTAGCGGAGGAACAGTACTTC. Translation: CASSQVQRLAEEQYF.

This chain connects TRBV2 to TRBJ2-5; TRBD2 matches at 7 bases. Per the germline V gene, CDR1 is SNHLY and CDR2 is FYNNEI. The V segment lost 5 bases and the J segment 11 bases; nucleotides outside the gene matches: 5. The CDR3 is made up of 11 amino acids. CDR3 protein: CASSSGGKQYF. The CDR3, as DNA: TGTGCCAGCAGTTCGGGGGGAAAACAGTACTTC.

This chain joins TRBV30 and TRBJ2-2; D is possibly TRBD1 (6 bases). Per germline, CDR1 GTSNPN and CDR2 SVGIG (reference sequence). The CDR3 loop spans 15 amino acids. V lost 4 bases and J 2 bases, leaving 14 bases between the germline ends. The CDR3 coding sequence is TGTGCCTGGAACATGTGGGACACTAACACCGGGGAGCTGTTTTTT. Translated: CAWNMWDTNTGELFF.

The V and J genes are TRBV19 and TRBJ2-1; TRBD2 matches at 11 bases. With V trimmed by 5 bases and J by 7 bases, 7 bases remained unmatched. Germline CDR1 and CDR2: LNHDA and SQIVND (reference sequence). This CDR3 has 15 residues. CDR3 amino acids: CASSGTSGRNNEQFF. The CDR3 DNA follows: TGTGCCAGTAGTGGAACTAGCGGGAGAAATAATGAGCAGTTCTTC.